Below are 3 T cell receptor beta chains sequenced from a single sample in a study of blood T cell repertoires in COVID-19. The assay was immunoSEQ multiplex PCR, and TCRdb's table has in-frame clones only and misses some. The data show 200,000 to 300,000 clones, approximately 83% seen once. Specimen: peripheral blood. The receptors were gathered from a woman in her twenties or thirties who had recovered from COVID-19.

The chain joins TRBV10-3 to TRBJ2-2; 12 positions match TRBD2. Germline CDR1 ENHRY, CDR2 SYGVKD. V was pared by 6 bases and J by 1 base, with 6 bases of the junction left unmatched. There are 17 residues in the CDR3. The CDR3 region has the DNA TGTGCCATCAGGCCTAGCGGGGGGGCCGTGAACACCGGGGAGCTGTTTTTT. It specifies CAIRPSGGAVNTGELFF.

CDR3 in amino acids: CSGILAGGGDTQYF. CDR3 nucleotides: TGCAGCGGTATACTAGCGGGGGGCGGAGATACGCAGTATTTT. The genes are TRBV29-1 and TRBJ2-3; 12 nucleotides match TRBD2. The CDR3 length is 14 residues. Germline-derived CDR1 and CDR2 are SQVTM and ANQGSEA. V was clipped by 7 bases and J by 5 bases; unmatched bases: 7.

The CDR3 DNA is TGCGCCAGCAGCTTAGTACGTGATAGCGGGGTAAATGAGCAGTTCTTC. Residues: CASSLVRDSGVNEQFF. J is TRBJ2-1 and V is TRBV5-1; 8 bases match TRBD2. Trimming removed 2 bases from V and 7 bases from J; junction bases left unmatched: 11. This CDR3 comprises 16 residues. Germline assignment: CDR1 SGHRS and CDR2 YFSETQ. Variable domain in full (rest from reference TRBV5-1 and TRBJ2-1): KAGVTQTPRYLIKTRGQQVTLSCSPISGHRSVSWYQQTPGQGLQFLFEYFSETQRNKGNFPGRFSGRQFSNSRSEMNVSTLELGDSALYLCASSLVRDSGVNEQFFGPGTRLTVL.